These 26 T cell receptor beta chains originate from one sample sequenced in a study of blood T cells in healthy people across ages. Primers used in a second PCR of roughly 7 to 12 cycles were a sample-barcoded 5' primer and a J-beta primer mix. TCRdb fed the 5' RACE reads into MiXCR, producing one record per CDR3 protein. In the table there are roughly 500,000 distinct CDR3 sequences, about 25% of which are singletons. Material: blood. The origin of the receptors is an older woman in good health.

CDR3 nucleotide sequence: TGCGCCAGCAGCTTGCTAGCGGGGGAAAAAGAGACCCAGTACTTC. Translated: CASSLLAGEKETQYF. The V and J genes are TRBV5-1 and TRBJ2-5, with TRBD2 matching over 10 bases. This CDR3 is built from 15 residues. The V segment lost 1 base and the J segment 3 bases; nucleotides outside the gene matches: 3. Germline V gene lookup returns CDR1 SGHRS and CDR2 YFSETQ.

This sequence joins TRBV18 and TRBJ1-1, with a possible D match to TRBD1 (5 bases). The CDR3 spans 15 residues. CDR1 and CDR2 (germline): KGHSH, LQKENI. Trimming shortened V by 2 bases and J by 3 bases, and 13 bases separated the two germline ends. CDR3 protein: CASSPIPGTYTEAFF. The CDR3 DNA reads as TGTGCCAGCTCACCAATCCCTGGGACGTACACTGAAGCTTTCTTT.

The genes are TRBV7-9 and TRBJ1-5, with 10 bases fitting TRBD1. The CDR3 totals 15 residues. After removal of 5 bases from V and 1 base from J, the junction contained 2 bases not matched to a gene. Germline-derived CDR1 and CDR2 are SEHNR and FQNEAQ (reference sequence). The CDR3 sequence: CASSRDRGSNQPQHF. The CDR3 DNA follows: TGTGCCAGCAGCCGGGACAGGGGAAGCAATCAGCCCCAGCATTTT.

The sample holds a few counts of this clonotype. The rearrangement uses TRBV11-2 and TRBJ2-5; D unresolved. The J call may be wrong; the DNA end is better matched by TRBJ2-1. Germline V CDR1 and CDR2: SGHAT, FQNNGV. The CDR3 runs 14 residues. CDR3 region: CASSLDAVVNEQFF. The CDR3 DNA follows: TGTGCCAGCAGCTTGGACGCCGTCGTTAATGAGCAGTTCTTC.

The chain uses TRBV20-1 and TRBJ2-2; 8 bases match TRBD1. Germline CDR1 reads DFQATT; CDR2 reads SNEGSKA (reference sequence). There are 15 residues in the CDR3. The junction had 4 bases not matched to a gene; V was cut back by 3 bases and J by 1 base. CDR3 sequence: CSAREGTGNTGELFF. In nucleotides, the CDR3 is TGCAGTGCTAGGGAAGGGACAGGGAACACCGGGGAGCTGTTTTTT.

The table lists this clonotype with a few counts. The chain couples TRBV6-2 or TRBV6-3 to TRBJ2-7, with a tentative D call TRBD2 (5 bases). Between the trimmed V and J ends, which lost 6 bases and 3 bases, there was a span of 12 bases. The CDR3 has 13 amino acids. CDR1 is MNHEY and CDR2 is SVGEGT in the germline V gene. CDR3 protein: CASSKGGGYEQYF. In DNA, the CDR3 is TGTGCCAGCAGCAAAGGAGGAGGCTACGAGCAGTACTTC.

This clonotype was seen a handful of times. The J gene is TRBJ2-6, the V gene TRBV6-2 or TRBV6-3; D may be TRBD2 (6 bases). This CDR3 has 18 amino acids. V was clipped by 4 bases and J by 1 base, with 17 bases between them. CDR1 and CDR2 from the germline V gene are MNHEY and SVGEGT. As DNA, the CDR3 is TGTGCCAGCAGTTCCCGCGGGACCGTGACATCTGGGGCCAACGTCCTGACTTTC. This gives the protein CASSSRGTVTSGANVLTF.

Concerning this clonotype itself: The junction does not match germline at one end; this may be a read error. The chain recombines TRBV4-1 with TRBJ2-7, with 7 bases matching TRBD2. The CDR3 is 16 amino acids. From germline, CDR1 is MGHRA and CDR2 YSYEKL. CDR3 nucleotide sequence: TGCGCCAGCACCCAAGAAGAGTGTGGTCCGGGGGGCGAGCAGTACTTC. It translates to CASTQEECGPGGEQYF.

A few counts support this clonotype. An end of the junction does not agree with germline; a read error may underlie this. The chain is built from TRBV7-8 and TRBJ2-1; the D gene could be TRBD1 or TRBD2 (6 bases each). The length of the CDR3 is 12 residues. Germline-derived CDR1 and CDR2 are SGHVS and FQNEAQ. The CDR3 spells CASSPPEGGKSF. CDR3 DNA sequence: TGTGCCAGCAGCCCCCCTGAGGGGGGCAAGTCCTTC.

This clonotype has more than one count but fewer than ten. The V gene is TRBV6-6, the J gene TRBJ2-7; maybe TRBD2 (5 bases). Trimming shortened V by 0 bases and J by 7 bases, and 7 bases separated the two germline ends. CDR1 and CDR2 (germline): MNHNY, SVGAGI (reference sequence). The CDR3 spans 12 residues. This CDR3 reads CASSYSTGEQYF. The CDR3 DNA sequence: TGTGCCAGCAGTTACTCGACGGGGGAGCAGTACTTC.

The chain has TRBV7-2 and TRBJ2-7; maybe TRBD1 (6 bases). Per germline, CDR1 SGHTA and CDR2 FQGNSA. The CDR3 extends over 15 amino acids. V shed 1 base and J shed 2 bases, with 12 bases lying between them. As DNA, the CDR3 is TGTGCCAGCAGCTTAGGACAGGCGGCGACCTACGAGCAGTACTTC. Residues: CASSLGQAATYEQYF.

V is TRBV5-1 and J is TRBJ2-3; a possible D gene is TRBD2 (6 bases). This CDR3 contains 15 residues. The V and J ends lost 1 base and 0 bases respectively, with 9 bases between them. Germline values: CDR1 SGHRS, CDR2 YFSETQ. CDR3 in amino acids: CASSLSGVSTDTQYF. The CDR3 coding sequence is TGCGCCAGCAGCTTGTCGGGGGTTAGCACAGATACGCAGTATTTT.

V is TRBV20-1 and J is TRBJ1-5; D not certain. V was pared by 0 bases and J by 1 base, with 13 bases between. The CDR3 length is 16 residues. Germline V gene data show CDR1 as DFQATT and CDR2 as SNEGSKA (reference sequence). CDR3 DNA: TGCAGTGCTAGAGATCGAAGGGCCGTAAGCAATCAGCCCCAGCATTTT. Its translation: CSARDRRAVSNQPQHF.

This clonotype was picked up a small number of times. The gene calls are TRBV29-1 and TRBJ1-1; D gene unclear. Germline loops: CDR1 SQVTM, CDR2 ANQGSEA. Between the trimmed V and J ends, which lost 3 bases and 9 bases, there was a span of 11 bases. The CDR3 is made up of 11 amino acids. The CDR3 DNA sequence: TGCAGCGTTGATCTCGATCGTCAAGCTTTCTTT. Translation: CSVDLDRQAFF.

This clonotype was seen ten or more times. The rearrangement uses TRBV6-2 or TRBV6-3 and TRBJ2-4; D uncertain. The ends were cut back, 2 bases at V and 7 bases at J, with 15 bases in the middle. Germline V gene sequence: CDR1 MNHEY, CDR2 SVGEGT. This CDR3 region has 15 residues. The CDR3 loop is CASSYPTAYLNIQYF. CDR3 nucleotides: TGTGCCAGCAGTTACCCAACAGCTTATCTTAACATTCAGTACTTC.

This clonotype was recorded a few times. Here the CDR3 reads CASSFGSLGEKLFF. In DNA, the CDR3 is TGTGCCAGCAGCTTCGGTAGCCTAGGGGAAAAACTGTTTTTT. V gene TRBV7-2 combines with J gene TRBJ1-4, with D unresolved. The CDR3 is 14 residues long. Germline assignment: CDR1 SGHTA and CDR2 FQGNSA. Trimming removed 3 bases at V and 8 bases at J, with 13 bases between.

The J gene is TRBJ2-2, the V gene TRBV5-1; D uncertain. This CDR3 is 13 amino acids long. CDR1 is SGHRS and CDR2 is YFSETQ in the germline V gene. Trimming pared 4 bases from V and 0 bases from J, leaving 4 bases between. In DNA form, the CDR3 reads TGCGCCAGCAGCCTTCCGAACACCGGGGAGCTGTTTTTT. This codes for CASSLPNTGELFF.

This clonotype showed up just a few times. This sequence joins TRBV4-2 and TRBJ2-3; weak D call: TRBD2 (5 bases). Trimming took 2 bases from V and 5 from J, leaving 14 bases between them. The CDR3 loop spans 15 amino acids. In germline, CDR1 is LGHNA, CDR2 YNFKEQ. CDR3 nucleotide sequence: TGTGCCAGCAGCCAAACCTTTGGGAGAGTAGATACGCAGTATTTT. Its protein product is CASSQTFGRVDTQYF.

The chain has TRBV11-3 and TRBJ2-5, with D possibly matching TRBD2 (7 bases). The J call is in doubt because the DNA end fits TRBJ2-1 better. The CDR3 runs to 14 residues. Looked up from germline, CDR1 is SGHNT and CDR2 is YENEEA. The CDR3 nucleotides read TGTGCCAGCAGCTTAGGGAGGGGGGGTGATGAGCAGTTCTTC. It is translated as CASSLGRGGDEQFF.

This clonotype has more than one count but fewer than ten. DNA for the CDR3: TGTGCCAGCAGTGGACTAGCGGGGCAAGAGACCCAGTACTTC. It yields the protein CASSGLAGQETQYF. The rearrangement joins TRBV7-9 to TRBJ2-5, with 12 bases lining up with TRBD2. V was clipped by 6 bases and J by 2 bases; unmatched bases: 1. The V gene's germline CDR1 is SEHNR and CDR2 FQNEAQ (reference sequence). The CDR3 consists of 14 residues.

The V and J genes are TRBV7-8 and TRBJ1-2, with unresolved D. Trimming stripped 0 bases from V and 8 bases from J, with 19 bases between. The CDR3 covers 16 residues. The germline gives CDR1 SGHVS, CDR2 FQNEAQ. CDR3 amino acids: CASSLALPEPPLGYTF. CDR3 sequence (DNA): TGTGCCAGCAGCTTAGCGCTCCCGGAGCCACCCTTAGGCTACACCTTC.

This clonotype was seen more than once but under ten times. The chain couples TRBV29-1 to TRBJ2-1; 8 bases match TRBD2. Germline V lookup: CDR1 SQVTM, CDR2 ANQGSEA. CDR3 length: 16 amino acids. Germline trimming cut 7 bases from V and 9 bases from J; bases unmatched to any gene: 20. CDR3 DNA: TGCAGCGCTGTTTCGCGAGGGATCCGGGGGGGCAGTGAGCAGTTCTTC. This sequence encodes CSAVSRGIRGGSEQFF.

The chain combines TRBV7-3 with TRBJ1-5; D remains unclear. Germline V gives CDR1 SGHTA, CDR2 FQGTGA. This CDR3 has 18 residues. V dropped 3 bases and J dropped 4 bases, with 22 bases sitting between them. The CDR3 sequence is CASSFRTARKAENQPQHF. The CDR3 nucleotides are TGTGCCAGCAGCTTTCGCACAGCCAGAAAAGCAGAAAATCAGCCCCAGCATTTT.

The genes are TRBV4-3 and TRBJ1-2, with 7 bases aligning to TRBD1. J gave up 7 bases and V 0 bases, and 5 bases lay outside the gene matches. The CDR3 loop spans 14 amino acids. CDR1 is LGHNA and CDR2 is YSLEER in the germline V gene. The CDR3 DNA is TGCGCCAGCAGCCAAGAAGTCAGGGGGGCTGGCTACACCTTC. Translating gives CASSQEVRGAGYTF.

This clonotype was detected only a few times. A read error may explain this, as a much larger clone is one base away. The chain has TRBV20-1 and TRBJ2-3; TRBD1 matches at 8 bases. Germline V gives CDR1 DFQATT, CDR2 SNEGSKA (reference sequence). This CDR3 is built from 17 residues. The CDR3 sequence is CSARWDRISTSTDAQYF. The CDR3 region has the DNA TGCAGTGCTAGGTGGGACAGGATCTCAACGAGCACAGATGCGCAGTATTTT.

This clonotype came up a few times. The CDR3 nucleotides read TGTGCCATCAGTGATGGACCCAGCGGGGGCCAGCATGAGCAGTTCTTC. Protein: CAISDGPSGGQHEQFF. The V and J genes are TRBV10-3 and TRBJ2-1, with 8 bases that match TRBD2. Per the germline V gene, CDR1 is ENHRY and CDR2 is SYGVKD. The CDR3 sequence is 16 residues long. The V and J ends lost 3 bases and 8 bases, in that order; junction bases with no gene match: 12.